The 20 T cell receptor beta chains below were found in one sample sequenced in a study of blood T cells in healthy people across ages. Using a J-beta primer mix together with a sample-barcoded 5' primer, a second PCR was run for about 6 to 11 cycles. TCRdb used MiXCR to reprocess the 5' RACE reads, holding one entry per CDR3 protein. The sample contains some 1.4 million distinct CDR3 sequences, about 43% of which appear only once. The specimen sequenced was blood. These receptors came from a woman between 18 and 30 years old in good health.

The V call is TRBV20-1, the J call TRBJ2-1; D gene unclear. Germline assignment: CDR1 DFQATT and CDR2 SNEGSKA (reference sequence). Trimming stripped 5 bases from V and 7 bases from J, with 21 bases between. The CDR3 is 15 residues long. The CDR3, as DNA: TGCAGTGCTCCCTCCCAGACGTCGTCCTCGAATGAGCAGTTCTTC. Residues: CSAPSQTSSSNEQFF.

The sample holds a few counts of this clonotype. This chain connects TRBV28 to TRBJ2-5; D is unresolved. V was trimmed by 6 bases and J by 4 bases, leaving 12 bases between them. The CDR3 is 13 amino acids. CDR1 and CDR2 (germline): MDHEN, SYDVKM. The CDR3 nucleotides read TGTGCCAGCAGCCCCGCTTTAGGAGAGACCCAGTACTTC. Protein sequence: CASSPALGETQYF.

V and J are TRBV2 and TRBJ1-2; the match to TRBD1 covers 9 bases. CDR3 length equals 15 residues. V lost 2 bases to trimming and J lost 4 bases; unmatched junction nucleotides: 5. Per the germline V gene, CDR1 is SNHLY and CDR2 is FYNNEI. The CDR3 DNA follows: TGTGCCAGCAGTGAAAGGGGACAGGGCGGCTATGGCTACACCTTC. Translating gives CASSERGQGGYGYTF. Full variable domain (missing parts from reference TRBV2 and TRBJ1-2): EPEVTQTPSHQVTQMGQEVILRCVPISNHLYFYWYRQILGQKVEFLVSFYNNEISEKSEIFDDQFSVERPDGSNFTLKIRSTKLEDSAMYFCASSERGQGGYGYTFGSGTRLTVV.

The chain recombines TRBV4-2 with TRBJ2-3; D is ambiguous. Trimming took 0 bases from V and 6 from J, leaving 19 bases between them. This CDR3 region has 17 residues. Germline-derived CDR1 and CDR2 are LGHNA and YNFKEQ. CDR3: CASSQEDAFLSPDTQYF. CDR3 in DNA: TGTGCCAGCAGCCAAGAGGACGCTTTTCTATCCCCCGATACGCAGTATTTT.

The J gene is TRBJ2-1, the V gene TRBV7-2; D gene ambiguous. The end of the DNA fits TRBJ2-7 better, so the J call may be wrong. Germline V CDR1 and CDR2: SGHTA, FQGNSA. The CDR3 sequence is 16 residues long. The chain's CDR3 is CASSSTVASSYNEQYF. CDR3 DNA: TGTGCCAGCAGCTCCACGGTAGCCAGCTCCTACAATGAGCAGTACTTC.

This chain joins TRBV27 and TRBJ1-5, with 12 bases identical to TRBD1. The germline gives CDR1 MNHEY, CDR2 SMNVEV (reference sequence). Germline trimming cut 6 bases from V and 2 bases from J; bases unmatched to any gene: 5. The CDR3 is 16 residues long. The CDR3 DNA is TGTGCCAGCAGAGGGACAGGGGGCAAGGGCAATCAGCCCCAGCATTTT. It is translated as CASRGTGGKGNQPQHF.

This clonotype has only one observation. V usage is TRBV6-1 and J usage is TRBJ2-2, with D possibly being TRBD1 (6 bases). The length of the CDR3 is 14 residues. The germline V and J ends were trimmed by 2 bases and 7 bases, with 11 bases remaining between them. CDR1 is MNHNS and CDR2 is SASEGT in the germline V gene. The CDR3 region has the DNA TGTGCCAGCAGTGAATCACAGGGCGTCGGGGAGCTGTTTTTT. Protein sequence: CASSESQGVGELFF.

This clonotype was seen a handful of times. The chain is built from TRBV12-3 or TRBV12-4 and TRBJ2-7; 7 bases match TRBD2. The CDR3 runs 15 residues. J was trimmed by 5 bases and V by 6 bases; bases with no gene match: 13. The CDR3 DNA follows: TGTGCCAGCAGCCCTACCTTCGGCGGGAGCAACGAGCAGTACTTC. This codes for CASSPTFGGSNEQYF.

The chain joins TRBV20-1 to TRBJ2-6; no clear D gene. The CDR3 sequence is 14 residues long. V was shortened by 6 bases and J by 2 bases, with 11 bases between the two germline ends. Germline CDR1 is DFQATT and CDR2 is SNEGSKA (reference sequence). CDR3 loop: CSAYRAAGANVLTF. The CDR3 DNA follows: TGCAGTGCGTACCGGGCTGCTGGGGCCAACGTCCTGACTTTC.

V usage is TRBV20-1 and J usage is TRBJ1-1; a weak D match, TRBD1 (5 bases). The CDR3 covers 13 residues. Trimming stripped 6 bases from V and 3 bases from J, with 14 bases between. The germline V gene has CDR1 DFQATT and CDR2 SNEGSKA (reference sequence). The CDR3 loop is CSALRDGDTEAFF. The CDR3 nucleotides read TGCAGTGCCCTCAGGGATGGGGACACTGAAGCTTTCTTT.

This chain's CDR3 is CASGPRRVPTTDTQYF. The CDR3 DNA sequence: TGTGCCAGCGGCCCCCGGCGGGTTCCGACCACAGATACGCAGTATTTT. V usage is TRBV7-2 and J usage is TRBJ2-3; maybe TRBD2 (5 bases). CDR1 is SGHTA and CDR2 is FQGNSA in the germline V gene. Trimming removed 8 bases from V and 2 bases from J, with 20 bases in between. The CDR3 has 16 residues.

J is TRBJ2-4 and V is TRBV12-3 or TRBV12-4; 9 bases fit TRBD2. The CDR3 contains 15 residues. Trimming took 5 bases from V and 3 from J; bases not matched to a gene: 5. Here the CDR3 reads CASSRSTSGKNIQYF. DNA for the CDR3: TGTGCCAGCAGTCGCTCGACTAGCGGCAAAAACATTCAGTACTTC.

The gene calls are TRBV5-1 and TRBJ2-2, with 11 bases lining up with TRBD2. With 8 bases clipped from V and 4 bases from J, the junction kept 4 bases outside the gene matches. The CDR3 is made up of 14 amino acids. The germline gives CDR1 SGHRS, CDR2 YFSETQ. The CDR3 here is CASQTSGGTGELFF. The CDR3 DNA follows: TGCGCCAGTCAAACTAGCGGGGGCACCGGGGAGCTGTTTTTT.

The rearrangement joins TRBV11-2 to TRBJ1-2, with unresolved D. Trimming removed 0 bases from V and 8 bases from J, with 16 bases in between. Germline V gene data show CDR1 as SGHAT and CDR2 as FQNNGV. This CDR3 has 15 residues. The CDR3 here is CASSLEPGMLGGYTF. Here the CDR3 DNA reads TGTGCCAGCAGCTTAGAACCCGGGATGCTGGGCGGCTACACCTTC.

In the case of this clonotype: One junction end does not reproduce the germline sequence, and a read error may be involved. The CDR3 DNA reads TGTGCCGGCAGCTTAACACCGGGGACTAATGAAAAACTGTTTTTT. Its protein product is CAGSLTPGTNEKLFF. The chain carries TRBV5-5 and TRBJ1-4; D gene unclear. Per the germline V gene, CDR1 is SGHKS and CDR2 is YYEKEE (reference sequence). CDR3 length equals 15 residues.

The chain couples TRBV28 to TRBJ2-7; 7 bases agree with TRBD1. The ends lost 8 bases at V and 2 bases at J; junction bases unmatched: 9. CDR1 is MDHEN and CDR2 is SYDVKM in the germline V gene. CDR3 length equals 14 residues. CDR3 in amino acids: CASEAGTVTYEQYF. CDR3 in DNA: TGTGCCAGCGAAGCCGGGACAGTGACCTACGAGCAGTACTTC.

A few counts support this clonotype. The gene calls are TRBV5-6 and TRBJ1-1; 8 nucleotides agree with TRBD1. This CDR3 is 16 amino acids long. J lost 1 base, V lost 1 base, and 6 bases had no gene match. Germline V gene data show CDR1 as SGHDT and CDR2 as YYEEEE. The CDR3 protein is CASSLSRDRWNTEAFF. Written as DNA, the CDR3 is TGTGCCAGCAGCTTGTCCCGGGACAGGTGGAACACTGAAGCTTTCTTT.

The genes are TRBV7-8 and TRBJ1-2; a weak D match, TRBD1 (5 bases). The CDR3 sequence is 13 residues long. The germline V gene has CDR1 SGHVS and CDR2 FQNEAQ. V gave up 3 bases and J gave up 8 bases, with 13 bases separating them. CDR3 amino acids: CASSFPAGGGYTF. As DNA, the CDR3 is TGTGCCAGCAGCTTTCCCGCGGGGGGAGGCTACACCTTC.

The chain links TRBV7-9 to TRBJ2-3, with 8 nucleotides matching TRBD2. The CDR3 runs to 19 residues. CDR1 and CDR2 from the germline V gene are SEHNR and FQNEAQ (reference sequence). The ends lost 2 bases at V and 4 bases at J; junction bases unmatched: 17. The CDR3 region has the DNA TGTGCCAGCAGCTTAACAACCGGGCGGCAGCGGGAGAAGGCAGATACGCAGTATTTT. As protein: CASSLTTGRQREKADTQYF.

The rearrangement joins TRBV10-3 to TRBJ1-5, with D unresolved. Germline V gene data show CDR1 as ENHRY and CDR2 as SYGVKD. The CDR3 runs to 14 residues. V was trimmed by 2 bases and J by 0 bases, leaving 5 bases between them. The CDR3 loop is CAISETVSNQPQHF. The CDR3 bases are TGTGCCATCAGTGAGACGGTTAGCAATCAGCCCCAGCATTTT.